These 21 T cell receptor beta chains came from one sample sequenced in a study of Graves' ophthalmopathy and Graves' hyperthyroidism. From RNA, the CDR3 regions of TCR beta chains were amplified and sequenced. Second-round multiplex PCR followed a first-round RT-PCR using HTBI primers. Using its own MiXCR run on the multiplex PCR reads, TCRdb lists one record per CDR3 protein. This table has some 360,000 distinct CDR3 sequences, about 18% appearing once. Sequencing input: peripheral blood. These receptor sequences come from an adult woman with stable Graves' hyperthyroidism.

This clonotype occurred many times. The chain recombines TRBV2 with TRBJ1-1, with 10 bases identical to TRBD1. The germline V gene encodes CDR1 SNHLY and CDR2 FYNNEI. The CDR3 extends over 12 amino acids. V dropped 8 bases and J dropped 5; count of bases not matched to a gene: 2. In DNA, the CDR3 is TGTGCCAGCGGGACAGGGGAGACTGAAGCTTTCTTT. Its translation is CASGTGETEAFF. The variable domain in full, with the rest retrieved from reference TRBV2 and TRBJ1-1, is EPEVTQTPSHQVTQMGQEVILRCVPISNHLYFYWYRQILGQKVEFLVSFYNNEISEKSEIFDDQFSVERPDGSNFTLKIRSTKLEDSAMYFCASGTGETEAFFGQGTRLTVV.

The chain links TRBV24-1 to TRBJ2-5; TRBD2 agrees at 11 bases. CDR1 and CDR2 (germline): KGHDR, SFDVKD. The CDR3 spans 14 residues. The junction had 7 bases not matched to a gene; V was cut back by 5 bases and J by 9 bases. This CDR3 reads CATSVSSGGRAQYF. CDR3 nucleotide sequence: TGTGCCACCAGTGTGTCTAGCGGGGGGAGGGCCCAGTACTTC.

The chain has TRBV19 and TRBJ1-2, with unresolved D. Per the germline V gene, CDR1 is LNHDA and CDR2 is SQIVND (reference sequence). The V end lost 3 bases, the J end lost 4 bases, and 9 bases lay between the germline ends. This CDR3 region has 13 residues. The CDR3 DNA follows: TGTGCCAGTAGTATCGGACCGGGCTATGGCTACACCTTC. Its translation is CASSIGPGYGYTF.

This clonotype has just a few counts. CDR3 loop: CASSTRDRVADTQYF. The CDR3 DNA reads TGTGCCAGCTCAACACGGGACAGGGTCGCCGATACGCAGTATTTT. The chain is built from TRBV18 and TRBJ2-3; 9 nucleotides align to TRBD1. Trimming removed 5 bases from V and 6 bases from J; junction bases left unmatched: 9. From germline, CDR1 is KGHSH and CDR2 LQKENI. The CDR3 is 15 residues long. Complete variable domain (other parts from reference TRBV18 and TRBJ2-3): NAGVMQNPRHLVRRRGQEARLRCSPMKGHSHVYWYRQLPEEGLKFMVYLQKENIIDESGMPKERFSAEFPKEGPSILRIQQVVRGDSAAYFCASSTRDRVADTQYFGPGTRLTVL.

This chain connects TRBV7-9 to TRBJ1-1; 8 nucleotides match TRBD1. Germline CDR1 SEHNR, CDR2 FQNEAQ (reference sequence). The junction had 7 bases not matched to a gene; V was cut back by 4 bases and J by 3 bases. The length of the CDR3 is 15 residues. The CDR3 reads CASSSTGDSYTEAFF. CDR3 nucleotide sequence: TGTGCCAGCAGCTCGACAGGGGACTCATACACTGAAGCTTTCTTT. The full variable domain, its missing parts supplied by reference TRBV7-9 and TRBJ1-1, is DTGVSQNPRHKITKRGQNVTFRCDPISEHNRLYWYRQTLGQGPEFLTYFQNEAQLEKSRLLSDRFSAERPKGSFSTLEIQRTEQGDSAMYLCASSSTGDSYTEAFFGQGTRLTVV.

A note on this clonotype: One end of the junction is discordant with germline, which a read error may explain. The chain employs TRBV6-2 or TRBV6-3 and TRBJ2-6; D might be TRBD1 or TRBD2, each matching 5 bases. The CDR3 loop spans 18 amino acids. Germline V gene lookup returns CDR1 MNHEY and CDR2 SVGEGT. The DNA of the CDR3 is TGTGCCAGCAGTTACGTTGGGCCGAGGGTTACTGGGGCCAACGTCCTAACTTTC. Translating it yields CASSYVGPRVTGANVLTF.

Only a few counts were recorded for this clonotype. This sequence joins TRBV28 and TRBJ2-3; D might be TRBD2 (6 bases). Trimming cost V 10 bases and J 2 bases, with 19 bases left between them. The V gene's germline CDR1 is MDHEN and CDR2 SYDVKM. The CDR3 consists of 15 residues. This CDR3 reads CATRRDLTSTDTQYF. Here the CDR3 DNA reads TGTGCCACCAGGAGGGACTTAACCTCCACAGATACGCAGTATTTT. The whole variable domain, filled in from reference TRBV28 and TRBJ2-3, reads DVKVTQSSRYLVKRTGEKVFLECVQDMDHENMFWYRQDPGLGLRLIYFSYDVKMKEKGDIPEGYSVSREKKERFSLILESASTNQTSMYLCATRRDLTSTDTQYFGPGTRLTVL.

This clonotype was detected many times. The chain uses TRBV27 and TRBJ2-7; 7 bases fit TRBD1. The length of the CDR3 is 12 residues. The J segment lost 6 bases and the V segment lost 7 bases, leaving 6 bases of the junction unmatched. CDR1 is MNHEY, CDR2 SMNVEV, per germline (reference sequence). CDR3 coding DNA: TGTGCCAGCAAAAGACAGGGTTTCGAGCAGTACTTC. This sequence encodes CASKRQGFEQYF.

This clonotype was counted ten times or more. The rearrangement joins TRBV12-3 or TRBV12-4 to TRBJ2-7; 9 positions agree with TRBD2. Losses at the gene ends were 4 bases for V and 1 base for J; bases not matched to a gene: 5. This CDR3 region has 15 residues. CDR3 in amino acids: CASSYPAGGSYEQYF. CDR3 sequence (DNA): TGTGCCAGCAGTTACCCAGCGGGAGGTTCCTACGAGCAGTACTTC.

V usage is TRBV6-2 or TRBV6-3 and J usage is TRBJ1-2; D is unresolved. The germline gives CDR1 MNHEY, CDR2 SVGEGT. V lost 0 bases to trimming and J lost 3 bases, with 8 bases between them. The CDR3 is 14 amino acids. DNA for the CDR3: TGTGCCAGCAGTTACTCGACGAGGGACTATGGCTACACCTTC. It encodes CASSYSTRDYGYTF.

This clonotype was detected many times. The rearrangement joins TRBV20-1 to TRBJ1-1, with 8 bases that match TRBD1. The CDR3 loop spans 13 amino acids. The V segment lost 0 bases and the J segment 7 bases; nucleotides outside the gene matches: 4. The germline V gene has CDR1 DFQATT and CDR2 SNEGSKA (reference sequence). The CDR3 spells CSARDTGGFEAFF. CDR3 nucleotides: TGCAGTGCTAGAGATACAGGGGGTTTTGAAGCTTTCTTT.

The J gene is TRBJ1-1, the V gene TRBV19, with D possibly TRBD1 on 6 matching bases. This CDR3 has 12 residues. In germline, CDR1 is LNHDA, CDR2 SQIVND (reference sequence). V was cut by 5 bases and J by 5 bases, with 9 bases left in between. CDR3 nucleotide sequence: TGTGCCAGTAGTCAGGGGATGACTGAAGCTTTCTTT. Protein: CASSQGMTEAFF.

This clonotype was observed at least ten times. The chain combines TRBV6-2 or TRBV6-3 with TRBJ1-1; D is undetermined. V lost 2 bases to trimming and J lost 3 bases, with 22 bases between them. Germline CDR1 is MNHEY and CDR2 is SVGEGT. The CDR3 is 18 amino acids. The CDR3 spells CASSYPLPSPPWDTEAFF. The CDR3 coding sequence is TGTGCCAGCAGTTACCCACTCCCCAGCCCCCCATGGGACACTGAAGCTTTCTTT.

This clonotype has at least ten counts. The chain has TRBV5-1 and TRBJ2-7; D tentatively fits TRBD1 or TRBD2 (5 bases each). This CDR3 contains 12 residues. The germline CDR1 and CDR2 sequences are SGHRS and YFSETQ. V was pared by 8 bases and J by 3 bases, with 12 bases between. The CDR3 DNA reads TGCGCCAGGGGGGTGGAGGACTACGAGCAGTACTTC. Encoded protein: CARGVEDYEQYF.

The rearrangement links TRBV6-1 to TRBJ1-2, with 9 bases that match TRBD1. CDR1 MNHNS and CDR2 SASEGT come from the germline V gene. J was trimmed by 6 bases and V by 6 bases; bases with no gene match: 5. This CDR3 region has 13 residues. CDR3 residues: CASSPYRGHGYTF. The CDR3, as DNA: TGTGCCAGCAGCCCCTACAGGGGGCATGGCTACACCTTC.

This clonotype came up once. The chain carries TRBV2 and TRBJ1-5; 7 bases line up with TRBD1. Looked up from germline, CDR1 is SNHLY and CDR2 is FYNNEI. The CDR3 runs 13 residues. The junction had 3 bases not matched to a gene; V was cut back by 4 bases and J by 6 bases. The CDR3 reads CASSATGSQPQHF. The CDR3 DNA follows: TGTGCCAGCAGTGCGACAGGGAGTCAGCCCCAGCATTTT.

The chain is built from TRBV12-3 or TRBV12-4 and TRBJ2-7; 9 bases fit TRBD1. The junction had 8 bases not matched to a gene; V was cut back by 3 bases and J by 8 bases. The CDR3 is 14 residues long. Here the CDR3 DNA reads TGTGCCAGCAGTTTTAGGGACAGGGAATACAAGCAGTACTTC. Translating it yields CASSFRDREYKQYF.

This clonotype was counted many times. The CDR3 region is CASSSLPGQAYQPQHF. In nucleotides, the CDR3 is TGTGCCAGCAGCTCACTACCGGGACAGGCATATCAGCCCCAGCATTTT. The chain combines TRBV6-1 with TRBJ1-5; 8 bases are a match to TRBD1. Losses at the gene ends were 6 bases for V and 5 bases for J; bases not matched to a gene: 12. The CDR3 length is 16 residues. Per the germline V gene, CDR1 is MNHNS and CDR2 is SASEGT.

This clonotype was picked up many times. The rearrangement links TRBV29-1 to TRBJ1-1; D ambiguous. Germline assignment: CDR1 SQVTM and CDR2 ANQGSEA. The CDR3 is made up of 11 amino acids. V was shortened by 6 bases and J by 1 base, with 6 bases between the two germline ends. The CDR3 DNA follows: TGCAGCGTACGCAAGAACACTGAAGCTTTCTTT. This translates into CSVRKNTEAFF. Full variable domain (outside the CDR3, taken from reference TRBV29-1 and TRBJ1-1): SAVISQKPSRDICQRGTSLTIQCQVDSQVTMMFWYRQQPGQSLTLIATANQGSEATYESGFVIDKFPISRPNLTFSTLTVSNMSPEDSSIYLCSVRKNTEAFFGQGTRLTVV.

The rearrangement uses TRBV12-3 or TRBV12-4 and TRBJ2-7; D uncertain. The V gene lost 0 bases and the J gene lost 4 bases, with 7 bases spanning the gap. The length of the CDR3 is 13 residues. DNA of the CDR3: TGTGCCAGCAGTTTAGCAGCGAGATACGAGCAGTACTTC. Translating it yields CASSLAARYEQYF.

At least ten counts were recorded for this clonotype. This chain uses TRBV9 with TRBJ2-7; 8 bases are shared with TRBD1. The CDR3 length is 17 residues. V lost 3 bases to trimming and J lost 5 bases; unmatched junction nucleotides: 16. Germline V CDR1 and CDR2: SGDLS, YYNGEE. The CDR3 spells CASSESPRGQGGDEQYF. DNA of the CDR3: TGTGCCAGCAGCGAAAGTCCCCGAGGACAGGGAGGAGACGAGCAGTACTTC.